This T cell receptor (beta chain) was identified during a study of T cell responses to AZD1222 COVID-19 vaccine. Study results and caveats: At baseline, seropositivity was found in only six or seven AZD1222 recipients. Dominant at 160-218 and 743-854, vaccine-associated CD4 TCRs also spanned spike. Nearly half of spike-specific TCRs reportedly target variant regions that are unmutated in the B.1.351 and B.1.1.7 variants.

Second-dose timings of about 4 or about 12 weeks were pooled. Details on this clone: The antigen is undetermined.

The CDR3 totals 17 residues. V lost 3 bases to trimming and J lost 7 bases; unmatched junction nucleotides: 10. Germline values: CDR1 LNHDA, CDR2 SQIVND (reference sequence). The data were produced by immunoSEQ multiplex PCR, yet TCRdb's version contains in-frame clones alone and is incomplete. The table records some 140,000 clones, over 85% of them present only once. This clonotype was obtained from an adult who received the AZD1222 COVID-19 vaccine. The chain couples TRBV19 to TRBJ1-6, with 9 bases that match TRBD1. The sequencing used peripheral blood, collected 28 days after the second AZD1222 dose. CDR3 DNA sequence: TGTGCCAGTAGTATTGTTTTTCAGGGACAGGGAAATTCACCCCTCCACTTT. This translates into CASSIVFQGQGNSPLHF.